One sample yielded the 22 T cell receptor beta chains listed below, sequenced in a study of blood T cell repertoires in COVID-19. Sequencing used immunoSEQ multiplex PCR; TCRdb keeps in-frame clones, though not all of them. There are over 150,000 clones in the sample; roughly 87% occur only once, and 3% to 4.5% lies in the top ten. The source material was peripheral blood. The receptor set was obtained from a woman between 55 and 75 years old who had recovered from COVID-19.

The chain is built from TRBV5-1 and TRBJ2-5; 13 bases match TRBD2. The CDR3 has 15 amino acids. V lost 4 bases and J lost 3; bases outside the gene matches: 3. The germline CDR1 and CDR2 sequences are SGHRS and YFSETQ. DNA for the CDR3: TGCGCCAGCAGCCTAGGGACTAGCGGGGAAGAGACCCAGTACTTC. This sequence encodes CASSLGTSGEETQYF. The full variable domain, its missing parts supplied by reference TRBV5-1 and TRBJ2-5, is KAGVTQTPRYLIKTRGQQVTLSCSPISGHRSVSWYQQTPGQGLQFLFEYFSETQRNKGNFPGRFSGRQFSNSRSEMNVSTLELGDSALYLCASSLGTSGEETQYFGPGTRLLVL.

The chain carries TRBV29-1 and TRBJ2-5; 10 positions match TRBD1. The V gene end was trimmed by 7 bases and the J gene end by 1 base; junction bases not matched to a gene: 6. CDR1 is SQVTM, CDR2 ANQGSEA, per germline. CDR3 size: 14 residues. The chain's CDR3 is CSAYDRGLQETQYF. The DNA for the CDR3 is TGCAGCGCATATGACAGGGGGCTCCAAGAGACCCAGTACTTC.

This clone was counted only a few times. The rearrangement uses TRBV4-3 and TRBJ2-1, with 9 bases lining up with TRBD1. Trimming at V came to 5 bases and at J to 8 bases, leaving 13 bases not matched to a gene. CDR1 and CDR2 (germline): LGHNA, YSLEER. This CDR3 is 16 amino acids long. CDR3 in amino acids: CASSSAPGQGYHEQFF. CDR3 nucleotide sequence: TGCGCCAGCAGCTCGGCACCGGGACAGGGTTACCATGAGCAGTTCTTC.

J is TRBJ2-1 and V is TRBV4-2, with D perhaps matching TRBD2 (6 bases). The ends were cut back, 0 bases at V and 8 bases at J, with 20 bases in the middle. Germline V gene lookup returns CDR1 LGHNA and CDR2 YNFKEQ. This CDR3 region has 17 residues. This CDR3 is CASSQDRERAVLDEQFF. As DNA, the CDR3 is TGTGCCAGCAGCCAAGATCGCGAGCGGGCAGTCTTGGATGAGCAGTTCTTC.

This chain links TRBV19 with TRBJ1-5; D is unresolved. Germline V gene data show CDR1 as LNHDA and CDR2 as SQIVND (reference sequence). Trimming took off 5 bases at V and 0 bases at J, with 5 bases between the two ends. The CDR3 spans 13 residues. CDR3 in amino acids: CASSLNSNQPQHF. As DNA, the CDR3 is TGTGCCAGTAGTCTAAATAGCAATCAGCCCCAGCATTTT.

This rearrangement joins TRBV3-1 (or the pseudogene TRBV3-2) to TRBJ1-2; 9 nucleotides align to TRBD1. The CDR3 has 16 residues. Germline V gene lookup returns CDR1 LGHDT and CDR2 YNNKEL (reference sequence). J was trimmed by 7 bases and V by 1 base; bases with no gene match: 10. The CDR3 coding sequence is TGTGCCAGCAGCCAAGCCCCCGGGACAGGGAAAACTGGCTACACCTTC. This translates into CASSQAPGTGKTGYTF.

The chain recombines TRBV27 with TRBJ2-2; D is unresolved. Deletions cut 6 bases from V and 0 bases from J, with 8 bases between. The CDR3 covers 14 residues. Germline CDR1 and CDR2: MNHEY and SMNVEV (reference sequence). The CDR3 sequence: CASRWAANTGELFF. CDR3 nucleotides: TGTGCCAGCAGGTGGGCAGCGAACACCGGGGAGCTGTTTTTT.

The genes are TRBV30 and TRBJ2-3, with 15 bases aligning to TRBD2. Germline CDR1 reads GTSNPN; CDR2 reads SVGIG (reference sequence). This CDR3 region has 16 residues. J lost 4 bases, V lost 2 bases, and 4 bases had no gene match. CDR3 region: CAWSPGLAGGADTQYF. CDR3 DNA: TGTGCCTGGAGTCCGGGACTAGCGGGGGGAGCAGATACGCAGTATTTT.

CDR3 region: CAISGPGTSGVEQYF. The CDR3 coding sequence is TGTGCCATCAGTGGACCCGGGACTAGTGGAGTCGAGCAGTACTTC. V gene TRBV10-3 combines with J gene TRBJ2-7; 8 nucleotides match TRBD2. CDR3 size: 15 residues. The junction had 11 bases not matched to a gene; V was cut back by 4 bases and J by 6 bases. Germline V gene sequence: CDR1 ENHRY, CDR2 SYGVKD.

The chain links TRBV7-6 to TRBJ2-1; a weak D match, TRBD1 (6 bases). CDR3 length equals 13 residues. Germline CDR1 SGHVS, CDR2 FNYEAQ. V was pared by 5 bases and J by 7 bases, with 12 bases between. CDR3 amino acids: CASSPGTQNEQFF. CDR3 nucleotide sequence: TGTGCCAGCAGCCCTGGGACACAGAATGAGCAGTTCTTC.

The chain couples TRBV6-2 or TRBV6-3 to TRBJ2-1; a weak D match, TRBD1 (6 bases). CDR3 length equals 17 residues. The germline V and J ends were trimmed by 5 bases and 4 bases, with 21 bases remaining between them. Germline V lookup: CDR1 MNHEY, CDR2 SVGEGT. The CDR3 DNA reads as TGTGCCAGCAGTAAAGGGGTACCGGGACAATTTTACAATGAGCAGTTCTTC. Translation: CASSKGVPGQFYNEQFF.

This clone was detected a few times. CDR3 in amino acids: CASSLAGGQGGSPLHF. Written as DNA, the CDR3 is TGTGCCAGCAGCTTAGCAGGAGGACAGGGCGGTTCACCCCTCCACTTT. The chain uses TRBV11-1 and TRBJ1-6; 8 bases line up with TRBD1. The CDR3 is 16 residues long. The V segment lost 0 bases and the J segment 9 bases; nucleotides outside the gene matches: 7. The V gene's germline CDR1 is SGHAT and CDR2 FQDESV (reference sequence).

This clone was recorded once. The chain combines TRBV5-1 with TRBJ2-7; TRBD1 matches 9 bases. J lost 1 base, V lost 6 bases, and 8 bases had no gene match. This CDR3 has 15 residues. Germline-derived CDR1 and CDR2 are SGHRS and YFSETQ. CDR3 amino acids: CASTPGTGISYEQYF. CDR3 nucleotides: TGCGCCAGCACTCCCGGGACAGGGATATCCTACGAGCAGTACTTC. Complete variable domain (other parts from reference TRBV5-1 and TRBJ2-7): KAGVTQTPRYLIKTRGQQVTLSCSPISGHRSVSWYQQTPGQGLQFLFEYFSETQRNKGNFPGRFSGRQFSNSRSEMNVSTLELGDSALYLCASTPGTGISYEQYFGPGTRLTVT.

The chain carries TRBV3-1 (or the pseudogene TRBV3-2) and TRBJ2-7, with 7 positions matching TRBD2. The junction had 7 bases not matched to a gene; V was cut back by 4 bases and J by 7 bases. This CDR3 spans 13 amino acids. Germline V CDR1 and CDR2: LGHDT, YNNKEL (reference sequence). CDR3 sequence (DNA): TGTGCCAGCAGCCTACGGACTAGTAGTGAGCAGTACTTC. Its protein is CASSLRTSSEQYF.

The chain has TRBV7-9 and TRBJ1-1; no clear D. Looked up from germline, CDR1 is SEHNR and CDR2 is FQNEAQ (reference sequence). The V end lost 1 base, the J end lost 11 bases, and 17 bases lay between the germline ends. The CDR3 covers 14 residues. CDR3 region: CASSLVPEGVRAFF. The DNA for the CDR3 is TGTGCCAGCAGCTTAGTCCCGGAGGGAGTACGTGCTTTCTTT.

V and J are TRBV28 and TRBJ1-5; the D is unclear. The CDR3 is 12 amino acids. The germline V gene has CDR1 MDHEN and CDR2 SYDVKM. Trimming removed 2 bases from V and 11 bases from J, with 10 bases in between. The CDR3 spells CASSLPQEAQHF. The CDR3 bases are TGTGCCAGCAGTTTACCCCAGGAGGCCCAGCATTTT.

The rearrangement joins TRBV7-8 to TRBJ2-2; possible D gene TRBD1, 5 bases. Germline V lookup: CDR1 SGHVS, CDR2 FQNEAQ. Deletions cut 5 bases from V and 8 bases from J, with 9 bases between. This CDR3 contains 12 residues. CDR3 DNA: TGTGCCAGCAGCCGCGCAGGGGGGGAGCTGTTTTTT. Its translation is CASSRAGGELFF. Full variable domain (outside the CDR3, taken from reference TRBV7-8 and TRBJ2-2): GAGVSQSPRYKVAKRGQDVALRCDPISGHVSLFWYQQALGQGPEFLTYFQNEAQLDKSGLPSDRFFAERPEGSVSTLKIQRTQQEDSAVYLCASSRAGGELFFGEGSRLTVL.

This chain joins TRBV6-2 or TRBV6-3 and TRBJ2-7; no reliable D call. The CDR3 consists of 15 residues. Germline V gives CDR1 MNHEY, CDR2 SVGEGT. The V end was cut by 2 bases, the J end by 0 bases, with 11 bases between. CDR3: CASSYVSGFSYEQYF. The CDR3, as DNA: TGTGCCAGCAGTTACGTCTCCGGTTTCTCCTACGAGCAGTACTTC.

This clone is a singleton in its sample. The chain has TRBV5-1 and TRBJ2-7; TRBD2 matches 10 bases. The CDR3 runs to 16 residues. Germline V gene lookup returns CDR1 SGHRS and CDR2 YFSETQ. With V trimmed by 0 bases and J by 2 bases, 5 bases remained unmatched. CDR3 in DNA: TGCGCCAGCAGCTTGGGGCTAGCGGGGGACGCCTACGAGCAGTACTTC. It codes for CASSLGLAGDAYEQYF.

The chain carries TRBV30 and TRBJ2-1; D remains ambiguous. Germline assignment: CDR1 GTSNPN and CDR2 SVGIG (reference sequence). The CDR3 runs 14 residues. Trimming removed 2 bases at V and 0 bases at J, with 8 bases between. The CDR3 region is CAWSRWSSYNEQFF. In DNA form, the CDR3 reads TGTGCCTGGAGTCGCTGGAGCTCCTACAATGAGCAGTTCTTC.

There are a few counts of this clone. This rearrangement joins TRBV10-1 to TRBJ2-7; 10 nucleotides align to TRBD2. Trimming took 5 bases from V and 5 from J; bases not matched to a gene: 15. The CDR3 extends over 17 amino acids. CDR1 is WNHNN and CDR2 is SYGVQD in the germline V gene (reference sequence). The CDR3 DNA follows: TGCGCCAGCAGTAGGAGCGGGGGGGCCAACGAAAGGGACGAGCAGTACTTC. It specifies CASSRSGGANERDEQYF.

The V and J genes are TRBV5-3 and TRBJ1-5; D is uncertain. TRBV5-3 is an ORF for which the function is uncertain. Trimming took off 2 bases at V and 3 bases at J, with 9 bases between the two ends. CDR3 length: 14 residues. CDR3 residues: CARSFWAFNQPQHF. The CDR3 DNA sequence: TGTGCCAGAAGCTTTTGGGCCTTCAATCAGCCCCAGCATTTT.